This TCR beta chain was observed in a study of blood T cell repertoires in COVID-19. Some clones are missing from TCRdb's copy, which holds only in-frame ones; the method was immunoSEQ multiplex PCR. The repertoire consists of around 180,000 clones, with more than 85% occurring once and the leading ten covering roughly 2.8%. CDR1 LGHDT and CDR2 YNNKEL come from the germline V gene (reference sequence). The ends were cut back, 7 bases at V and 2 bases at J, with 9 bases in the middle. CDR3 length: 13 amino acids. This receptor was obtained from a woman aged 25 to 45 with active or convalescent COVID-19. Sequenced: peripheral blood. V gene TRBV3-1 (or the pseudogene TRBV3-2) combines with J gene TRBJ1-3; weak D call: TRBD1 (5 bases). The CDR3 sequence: CASTLTAGNTIYF. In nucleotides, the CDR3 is TGTGCCAGCACCCTGACAGCTGGAAACACCATATATTTT.